These T cell receptor beta chains were read from a single sample in a study of blood T cell repertoires in COVID-19. This table comes from immunoSEQ multiplex PCR, and its TCRdb copy is limited to in-frame clones, with some not included. This table has some 210,000 clones, 87% appearing once. The sequenced sample consisted of PBMCs or T cells enriched from blood (not recorded which). These receptors all come from a young man with acute COVID-19. Each CDR3 is given with its conserved first and last residue. D genes are given only for firm matches. Rows give clone size only sometimes, using once, few, many, or a class for an expanded clone.

v_call	clone_size	cdr3_length	d_call	j_call	cdr3_nt	cdr3_aa
TRBV7-8	-	17	TRBD2	TRBJ2-5	TGTGCCAGCAGCTTGGAACTAGCGGGAGGGATGCGGGAGACCCAGTACTTC	CASSLELAGGMRETQYF
TRBV28	-	14	TRBD2	TRBJ2-7	TGTGCCAGCAGTTTTCGGCTAGCGGGAGCACAGCAGTACTTC	CASSFRLAGAQQYF
TRBV7-3	-	15	-	TRBJ2-1	TGTGCCAGCAGCACTTCGTCTAGCTCCTACAATGAGCAGTTCTTC	CASSTSSSSYNEQFF
TRBV5-1	once	18	TRBD1	TRBJ2-6	TGCGCCAGCAGCTTTAGGACAGGGGCTGTCTCTGGGGCCAACGTCCTGACTTTC	CASSFRTGAVSGANVLTF
TRBV14	-	15	TRBD1	TRBJ2-7	TGTGCCAGCAGCCCCCTTCAACAGGGGTACTACGAGCAGTACTTC	CASSPLQQGYYEQYF
TRBV28	-	14	-	TRBJ2-2	TGTGCCAGCAGTTTAGGACAGTTAACCGGGGAGCTGTTTTTT	CASSLGQLTGELFF
TRBV28	-	13	-	TRBJ1-2	TGTGCCAGCAGTTCCCCTCCAGGGGAGGGCTACACCTTC	CASSSPPGEGYTF
TRBV30	-	14	-	TRBJ2-7	TGTGCCTGGAGTGTAGCCTCCGTCGCCTACGAGCAGTACTTC	CAWSVASVAYEQYF
TRBV4-2	-	15	TRBD2	TRBJ2-5	TGTGCCAGCAGCCGACTAGCGGGAGACCAAGAGACCCAGTACTTC	CASSRLAGDQETQYF
TRBV4-3	-	14	TRBD1	TRBJ2-3	TGCGCCAGCAGCCAAGAACAGGGGGCGGATACGCAGTATTTT	CASSQEQGADTQYF
TRBV6-4	-	13	-	TRBJ2-2	TGTGCCAGCAGTGACTCGGGAGACGGGGAGCTGTTTTTT	CASSDSGDGELFF
TRBV6-5	-	14	TRBD2	TRBJ2-7	TGTGCCAGCAGTTCCAACAGCGGGAGGTACGAGCAGTACTTC	CASSSNSGRYEQYF
TRBV14	-	14	-	TRBJ2-7	TGTGCCAGCAGCCAAGTGCAGGGAATTGACGAGCAGTACTTC	CASSQVQGIDEQYF
TRBV5-1	few	15	-	TRBJ2-3	TGCGCCAGCAGCTTTGGCGGGTTAGTGCCTGATACGCAGTATTTT	CASSFGGLVPDTQYF
TRBV11-2	-	12	-	TRBJ2-4	TGTGCCAGCAGCTTCGAGAAAAACATTCAGTACTTC	CASSFEKNIQYF
TRBV7-9	-	13	-	TRBJ2-7	TGTGCCAGCAGCTTAGCTGCGATCAACGAGCAGTACTTC	CASSLAAINEQYF
TRBV14	once	14	-	TRBJ2-1	TGTGCCAGCAGCCAAGGGGCGTCCTCGAATGAGCAGTTCTTC	CASSQGASSNEQFF
TRBV28	-	16	-	TRBJ2-4	TGTGCCAGCAGTGGGTTGGCGGGAATTAGCAAAAACATTCAGTACTTC	CASSGLAGISKNIQYF
TRBV16	-	14	-	TRBJ1-4	TGTGCCAGCAGCCAGGCAGAAGCTAATGAAAAACTGTTTTTT	CASSQAEANEKLFF
TRBV28	-	11	-	TRBJ2-7	TGTGCCAGCAGTTTGGTCGGCGAGCAGTACTTC	CASSLVGEQYF
TRBV14	-	13	-	TRBJ2-1	TGTGCCAGCAGTGAGCTCGAGGACAATGAGCAGTTCTTC	CASSELEDNEQFF
TRBV28	-	14	TRBD1	TRBJ1-5	TGTGCCAGCAGGACAGGGGGAGTGGGGCAGCCCCAGCATTTT	CASRTGGVGQPQHF
TRBV29-1	-	13	-	TRBJ1-5	TGCAGCGTTGAAGTTGCGGATAATCAGCCCCAGCATTTT	CSVEVADNQPQHF
TRBV7-2	-	15	-	TRBJ2-3	TGTGCCAGCAGCTTAGTCAGGTACCATGCAGATACGCAGTATTTT	CASSLVRYHADTQYF
TRBV4-1	-	19	TRBD2	TRBJ2-1	TGCGCCAGCAGCCAAATCGGACTAGCGGGAGGGAAAACCTACAATGAGCAGTTCTTC	CASSQIGLAGGKTYNEQFF
TRBV4-2	-	15	-	TRBJ1-6	TGTGCCAGCAGCCAAAAAGGGGCCATTAATGTTCCACTCCACTTT	CASSQKGAINVPLHF
TRBV28	-	16	-	TRBJ2-5	TGTGCCAGCAGTACCGAGCGGAGCTGGGGTTCGGAGACCCAGTACTTC	CASSTERSWGSETQYF
TRBV25-1	-	15	-	TRBJ1-1	TGTGCCAGCAGTGAATGGGGCAGGGAGAACACTGAAGCTTTCTTT	CASSEWGRENTEAFF
TRBV19	-	13	-	TRBJ2-1	TGTGCCAGTACATTAACAGGCTACAATGAGCAGTTCTTC	CASTLTGYNEQFF
TRBV6-5	-	14	-	TRBJ1-1	TGTGCCAGCAGTTACGGGTCACCGGGCACTGAAGCTTTCTTT	CASSYGSPGTEAFF
TRBV19	-	15	TRBD1	TRBJ1-1	TGTGCCAGCTCCAAGAACGGACAGGGTGGCACTGAAGCTTTCTTT	CASSKNGQGGTEAFF
TRBV4-3	-	16	-	TRBJ2-1	TGCGCCAGCAGCCAAGATTTACTAGCTATGTACAATGAGCAGTTCTTC	CASSQDLLAMYNEQFF
TRBV29-1	-	13	-	TRBJ1-1	TGCAGCGTGCTCGGGGATATGAACACTGAAGCTTTCTTT	CSVLGDMNTEAFF
TRBV7-3	-	15	-	TRBJ1-6	TGTGCCAGCAGCTTAGAAGGGGCAGGGGATTCACCCCTCCACTTT	CASSLEGAGDSPLHF
TRBV10-2	-	15	TRBD1	TRBJ2-3	TGCGCCAGCAGTGAGACCCCGGGACAGGGTTCCACGCAGTATTTT	CASSETPGQGSTQYF
TRBV7-9	-	15	-	TRBJ1-2	TGTGCCAGCAGCTTACTTGGGAGGGGTAACTATGGCTACACCTTC	CASSLLGRGNYGYTF
TRBV7-9	-	15	-	TRBJ1-4	TGTGCCAGCAGCCCCCGGACAGTCCGGGGTGAAAAACTGTTTTTT	CASSPRTVRGEKLFF
TRBV7-9	few	13	-	TRBJ2-1	TGTGCCAGCAGCTTAGGTTACTCCAATGAGCAGTTCTTC	CASSLGYSNEQFF
TRBV6-5	-	15	TRBD1	TRBJ1-2	TGTGCCAGCACAAATTTGGGGACAGGGGTCGAGGGCTACACCTTC	CASTNLGTGVEGYTF
TRBV7-3	-	19	-	TRBJ2-3	TGTGCCAGCAGCTTAGAAGGCCTAGCTTCACACGATGAGACAGATACGCAGTATTTT	CASSLEGLASHDETDTQYF
TRBV7-3	-	15	TRBD2	TRBJ2-1	TGTGCCAGCAGCTTAGCGGGAGGGCCGGGCGGTGAGCAGTTCTTC	CASSLAGGPGGEQFF
TRBV30	-	11	-	TRBJ2-5	TGTGCCTGGTTTTCACAAGAGACCCAGTACTTC	CAWFSQETQYF
TRBV5-4	once	14	TRBD2	TRBJ2-5	TGTGCCAGCAGCCTTGACGCGGGAGGAGAGACCCAGTACTTC	CASSLDAGGETQYF
TRBV7-3	-	16	TRBD2	TRBJ2-2	TGTGCCAGCAGCAAATCGGGGACTACTTTCACCGGGGAGCTGTTTTTT	CASSKSGTTFTGELFF
TRBV7-6	-	14	-	TRBJ1-5	TGTGCCAGCAGCCCGGGTCTTAGCAATCAGCCCCAGCATTTT	CASSPGLSNQPQHF
TRBV12-5	-	15	-	TRBJ1-2	TGTGCTAGTGGTTTGGTTCCCCTGGGCCCATATGGCTACACCTTC	CASGLVPLGPYGYTF
TRBV28	-	16	TRBD1	TRBJ2-3	TGTGCCAGCAGCCCCGGACAGGGGTCCCCCACAGATACGCAGTATTTT	CASSPGQGSPTDTQYF
TRBV15	-	15	TRBD2	TRBJ2-1	TGTGCCACCAGCGGAACTAGCGGGTTATACAATGAGCAGTTCTTC	CATSGTSGLYNEQFF
TRBV28	-	12	-	TRBJ2-1	TGTGCCAGCATTGGTAGGGGGAATGAGCAGTTCTTC	CASIGRGNEQFF
TRBV29-1	-	11	TRBD1	TRBJ2-1	TGCAGCGTTGAGACAGGGAATGAGCAGTTCTTC	CSVETGNEQFF
TRBV7-9	-	13	TRBD1	TRBJ1-2	TGTGCCAGCAGCCCACAGGGGCACTATGGCTACACCTTC	CASSPQGHYGYTF
TRBV5-1	-	16	TRBD1	TRBJ1-1	TGCGCCAGCAGCTCTGGACAGGGCGGGGTGAACACTGAAGCTTTCTTT	CASSSGQGGVNTEAFF